What follows are 30 T cell receptor beta chains derived from one specimen sequenced in a study. Tregs were sorted as CD4+CD25+CD127-/low cells. Amplification of TRBV12-4/TRBJ1-2 clonotypes used adaptor-ligated barcode primers. In TCRdb, the multiplex PCR reads were re-called with MiXCR into one record per CDR3 protein. The sample shows 250 to 300 distinct CDR3 sequences, roughly 16% of them seen only once. The sample was tumor-infiltrating Tregs sorted from the breast tumor. All receptors derive from a female donor with breast cancer.

The V gene is TRBV12-3 or TRBV12-4, the J gene TRBJ1-2, with TRBD1 identical over 8 bases. This CDR3 spans 17 amino acids. The trim removed 10 bases at V and 4 bases at J, leaving 20 bases unmatched. CDR3 bases: TGTGCCACCTCCTCGACAGGGGCAGGGGTAGGCCGCTATGGCTACACCTTC. This encodes CATSSTGAGVGRYGYTF.

The chain couples TRBV12-3 or TRBV12-4 to TRBJ1-2; 8 bases map to TRBD1. There are 15 residues in the CDR3. V gave up 8 bases and J gave up 4 bases; unmatched junction bases: 12. In nucleotides, the CDR3 is TGTGCCAGCTTCCGGACAGGGAGTGGTAGCTATGGCTACACCTTC. This codes for CASFRTGSGSYGYTF.

This sequence joins TRBV12-3 or TRBV12-4 and TRBJ1-2; D is perhaps TRBD1 (6 bases). There are 12 residues in the CDR3. The ends were cut back, 5 bases at V and 5 bases at J, with 9 bases in the middle. In DNA, the CDR3 is TGTGCCAGCAGTCAGGGGACGTATGGCTACACCTTC. Protein: CASSQGTYGYTF.

This clonotype qualifies as medium-sized. The chain has TRBV12-3 or TRBV12-4 and TRBJ1-2, with 8 bases matching TRBD1. The CDR3 consists of 14 residues. J lost 8 bases, V lost 2 bases, and 7 bases had no gene match. CDR3 bases: TGTGCCAGCAGTTTATACGGACAGGGAGACGGCTACACCTTC. It specifies CASSLYGQGDGYTF.

This clonotype is medium-sized within its sample. V gene TRBV12-3 or TRBV12-4 combines with J gene TRBJ1-2, with D possibly matching TRBD1 (6 bases). This CDR3 is built from 14 residues. Between the trimmed V and J ends, which lost 3 bases and 6 bases, there was a span of 14 bases. The CDR3 DNA is TGTGCCAGCAGTTTTAGGACAGCAGTCGATGGCTACACCTTC. Amino acids: CASSFRTAVDGYTF.

This clonotype is large within its sample. The chain has TRBV12-3 or TRBV12-4 and TRBJ1-2; D possibly corresponds to TRBD1 (6 bases). The length of the CDR3 is 16 residues. V was cut by 5 bases and J by 3 bases, with 19 bases left in between. CDR3 loop: CASSRVTGNIDYGYTF. The CDR3 DNA is TGTGCCAGCAGTAGAGTTACAGGGAACATCGACTATGGCTACACCTTC.

This clonotype was detected only a few times. This sequence joins TRBV12-3 or TRBV12-4 and TRBJ1-2, with D unclear. Trimming stripped 1 base from V and 4 bases from J, with 16 bases between. The CDR3 is 16 residues long. DNA for the CDR3: TGTGCCAGCAGTTTAGGAGGTGCGGAGAGATCCTATGGCTACACCTTC. Its protein product is CASSLGGAERSYGYTF.

Sample share makes this clonotype medium-sized. The genes are TRBV12-3 or TRBV12-4 and TRBJ1-2; the D is unclear. The V end was cut by 7 bases, the J end by 1 base, with 16 bases between. The CDR3 is made up of 15 amino acids. The CDR3 reads CASTRASRVNYGYTF. The CDR3 coding sequence is TGTGCCAGCACCCGGGCTTCGAGGGTTAACTATGGCTACACCTTC.

This clonotype appeared a few times. The J gene is TRBJ1-2, the V gene TRBV12-3 or TRBV12-4, with D unclear. The CDR3 covers 18 residues. Between the trimmed V and J ends, which lost 7 bases and 1 base, there was a span of 25 bases. The CDR3 sequence: CASTPTRVTSTINYGYTF. The CDR3 coding sequence is TGTGCCAGCACTCCCACAAGGGTTACCTCCACTATTAACTATGGCTACACCTTC.

The chain has TRBV12-3 or TRBV12-4 and TRBJ1-2; D call uncertain. This CDR3 is 12 amino acids long. V lost 5 bases and J lost 4, with 8 bases in between. This CDR3 is CASSQEAYGYTF. The CDR3 coding sequence is TGTGCCAGCAGTCAGGAGGCCTATGGCTACACCTTC.

This clonotype ranks as large. The V call is TRBV12-3 or TRBV12-4, the J call TRBJ1-2, with a tentative D call TRBD1 (6 bases). V was trimmed by 6 bases and J by 2 bases, leaving 10 bases between them. The CDR3 contains 13 residues. The CDR3 DNA reads as TGTGCCAGCAGACAGGGCCTCAACTATGGCTACACCTTC. Translation gives CASRQGLNYGYTF.

This clonotype is labeled large. This rearrangement joins TRBV12-3 or TRBV12-4 to TRBJ1-2; the D gene is possibly TRBD1 (6 bases). Trimming removed 6 bases at V and 10 bases at J, with 15 bases between. The CDR3 totals 12 residues. DNA of the CDR3: TGTGCCAGCAGCCATGGGCCAGGGGACTACACCTTC. As protein: CASSHGPGDYTF.

By share of the sample, this clonotype is large. The chain recombines TRBV12-3 or TRBV12-4 with TRBJ1-2; tentative D call: TRBD1 (5 bases). The CDR3 spans 16 residues. The V and J ends lost 5 bases and 6 bases respectively, with 22 bases between them. CDR3 in amino acids: CASSPEGPGSSNGYTF. The CDR3 DNA follows: TGTGCCAGCAGTCCCGAAGGGCCAGGGAGTTCTAATGGCTACACCTTC.

This clonotype is labeled as hyperexpanded (1% or more). The chain carries TRBV12-3 or TRBV12-4 and TRBJ1-2; TRBD1 is a possible D gene (5 bases). The CDR3 spans 13 residues. V was clipped by 6 bases and J by 0 bases, with 8 bases between them. The CDR3 nucleotides are TGTGCCAGCAGAAGACAGTCTAACTATGGCTACACCTTC. It is translated as CASRRQSNYGYTF.

The chain joins TRBV12-3 or TRBV12-4 to TRBJ1-2; D unclear. The CDR3 has 13 residues. Deletions cut 1 base from V and 6 bases from J, with 9 bases between. The CDR3: CASSLGRRDGYTF. The CDR3, as DNA: TGTGCCAGCAGTTTAGGCAGGAGGGATGGCTACACCTTC.

By sample fraction, this clonotype is large. CDR3 in amino acids: CASSGSRNYGYTF. In DNA form, the CDR3 reads TGTGCCAGTTCGGGGTCGCGAAACTATGGCTACACCTTC. The chain links TRBV12-3 or TRBV12-4 to TRBJ1-2; D is undetermined. The CDR3 spans 13 residues. V was trimmed by 9 bases and J by 2 bases, leaving 13 bases between them.

By share of the sample, this clonotype is large. The chain joins TRBV12-3 or TRBV12-4 to TRBJ1-2; 10 bases agree with TRBD1. V lost 7 bases to trimming and J lost 6 bases; unmatched junction nucleotides: 11. CDR3 length: 15 amino acids. The CDR3 protein is CASIRRGQGNNGYTF. The CDR3 DNA is TGTGCCAGCATTCGCCGGGGACAGGGGAATAATGGCTACACCTTC.

This clonotype ranks as large. This chain uses TRBV12-3 or TRBV12-4 with TRBJ1-2, with TRBD1 matching over 7 bases. The CDR3 runs to 14 residues. V lost 3 bases to trimming and J lost 8 bases; unmatched junction nucleotides: 9. The CDR3 DNA is TGTGCCAGCAGTTTTACCACAGGGGCGGGAGGCTACACCTTC. Residues: CASSFTTGAGGYTF.

This clonotype qualifies as large (0.1 to 1%). The gene calls are TRBV12-3 or TRBV12-4 and TRBJ1-2, with D unresolved. Trimming left V 6 bases short and J 7 bases short, with 12 bases between. CDR3 length equals 12 residues. CDR3 sequence reads: CASSPIWGGYTF. Written as DNA, the CDR3 is TGTGCCAGCAGCCCCATTTGGGGTGGCTACACCTTC.

This clonotype is large (0.1 to 1%) by share. The chain couples TRBV12-3 or TRBV12-4 to TRBJ1-2; D is uncertain. V lost 0 bases, J lost 1 base, and 9 bases lay in between. There are 15 residues in the CDR3. CDR3: CASSLASGGNYGYTF. The CDR3 DNA follows: TGTGCCAGCAGTTTAGCCTCGGGCGGTAACTATGGCTACACCTTC.

In this sample, this clonotype is large (0.1 to 1%). V and J are TRBV12-3 or TRBV12-4 and TRBJ1-2; TRBD1 agrees at 8 bases. The CDR3 is 15 amino acids. Unmatched junction bases numbered 9, after V lost 4 bases and J lost 5 bases. CDR3 residues: CASSSRQGTRYGYTF. The CDR3 region has the DNA TGTGCCAGCAGTTCGCGACAGGGGACGAGGTATGGCTACACCTTC.

This clonotype is judged large. V and J are TRBV12-3 or TRBV12-4 and TRBJ1-2; 9 bases are a match to TRBD1. The CDR3 extends over 14 amino acids. V was clipped by 6 bases and J by 2 bases; unmatched bases: 4. The CDR3: CASRLGQGNYGYTF. The DNA of the CDR3 is TGTGCCAGCAGACTAGGACAGGGGAACTATGGCTACACCTTC.

This clonotype appeared a single time. The chain carries TRBV12-3 or TRBV12-4 and TRBJ1-2; D might be TRBD1 (6 bases). The CDR3 has 13 amino acids. V was clipped by 5 bases and J by 4 bases, with 11 bases between them. The CDR3 loop is CASSQQGGYGYTF. As DNA, the CDR3 is TGTGCCAGCAGTCAACAGGGTGGCTATGGCTACACCTTC.

The chain recombines TRBV12-3 or TRBV12-4 with TRBJ1-2, with 8 bases lining up with TRBD1. Trimming took 7 bases from V and 8 from J; bases not matched to a gene: 15. The CDR3 length is 15 residues. This CDR3 is CASTALIGQGSGYTF. CDR3 in DNA: TGTGCCAGCACTGCTTTAATAGGACAGGGAAGCGGCTACACCTTC.

This clonotype was seen only a few times. The chain couples TRBV12-3 or TRBV12-4 to TRBJ1-2; tentatively, D is TRBD1 (5 bases). Trimming left V 6 bases short and J 4 bases short, with 15 bases between. The length of the CDR3 is 14 residues. CDR3 sequence reads: CASSRPRGAYGYTF. The CDR3 DNA sequence: TGTGCCAGCAGCCGTCCGAGGGGCGCCTATGGCTACACCTTC.

This clonotype is large in the sample. The chain couples TRBV12-3 or TRBV12-4 to TRBJ1-2; D ambiguous. The CDR3 extends over 14 amino acids. The germline V and J ends were trimmed by 6 bases and 4 bases, with 15 bases remaining between them. The CDR3 sequence is CASSSGRAGYGYTF. The CDR3 DNA sequence: TGTGCCAGCAGCTCTGGACGGGCGGGCTATGGCTACACCTTC.

The chain uses TRBV12-3 or TRBV12-4 and TRBJ1-2; 7 bases are a match to TRBD1. Losses at the gene ends were 4 bases for V and 7 bases for J; bases not matched to a gene: 12. This CDR3 is 15 amino acids long. Here the CDR3 reads CASSSNRGCTSGYTF. DNA of the CDR3: TGTGCCAGCAGTTCCAACAGGGGCTGTACTAGTGGCTACACCTTC.

The chain recombines TRBV12-3 or TRBV12-4 with TRBJ1-2, with 9 bases aligning to TRBD1. V lost 6 bases and J lost 1; bases outside the gene matches: 6. CDR3 length: 15 residues. CDR3 DNA: TGTGCCAGCAGCCTCGGGACAGGGATTAACTATGGCTACACCTTC. Its translation: CASSLGTGINYGYTF.

Relative to its sample, this clonotype is medium-sized. The V gene is TRBV12-3 or TRBV12-4, the J gene TRBJ1-2, with D perhaps TRBD1 (5 bases). CDR3 length equals 14 residues. V lost 6 bases, J lost 4 bases, and 15 bases lay in between. CDR3 bases: TGTGCCAGCAGCCGTCCATGGGGCGCCTATGGCTACACCTTC. Translation: CASSRPWGAYGYTF.

In its sample, this clonotype ranks as large. The chain is built from TRBV12-3 or TRBV12-4 and TRBJ1-2; 9 nucleotides agree with TRBD1. The junction had 5 bases not matched to a gene; V was cut back by 5 bases and J by 1 base. CDR3 length: 15 amino acids. CDR3 sequence: CASSPGTGINYGYTF. The CDR3 DNA reads TGTGCCAGCAGTCCCGGGACAGGGATTAACTATGGCTACACCTTC.